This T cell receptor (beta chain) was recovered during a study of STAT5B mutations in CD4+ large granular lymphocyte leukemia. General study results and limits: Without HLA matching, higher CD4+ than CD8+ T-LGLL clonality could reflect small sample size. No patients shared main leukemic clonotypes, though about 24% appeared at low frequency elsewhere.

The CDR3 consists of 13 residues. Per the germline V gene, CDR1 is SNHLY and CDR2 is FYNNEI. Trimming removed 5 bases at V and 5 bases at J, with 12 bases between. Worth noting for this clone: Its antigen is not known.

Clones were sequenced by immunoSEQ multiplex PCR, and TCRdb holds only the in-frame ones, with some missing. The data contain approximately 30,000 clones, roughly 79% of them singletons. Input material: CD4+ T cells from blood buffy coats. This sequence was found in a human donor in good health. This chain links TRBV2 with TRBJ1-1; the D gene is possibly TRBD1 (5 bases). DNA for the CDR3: TGTGCCAGCAGTACATTTGGGGGGACTGAAGCTTTCTTT. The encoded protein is CASSTFGGTEAFF.